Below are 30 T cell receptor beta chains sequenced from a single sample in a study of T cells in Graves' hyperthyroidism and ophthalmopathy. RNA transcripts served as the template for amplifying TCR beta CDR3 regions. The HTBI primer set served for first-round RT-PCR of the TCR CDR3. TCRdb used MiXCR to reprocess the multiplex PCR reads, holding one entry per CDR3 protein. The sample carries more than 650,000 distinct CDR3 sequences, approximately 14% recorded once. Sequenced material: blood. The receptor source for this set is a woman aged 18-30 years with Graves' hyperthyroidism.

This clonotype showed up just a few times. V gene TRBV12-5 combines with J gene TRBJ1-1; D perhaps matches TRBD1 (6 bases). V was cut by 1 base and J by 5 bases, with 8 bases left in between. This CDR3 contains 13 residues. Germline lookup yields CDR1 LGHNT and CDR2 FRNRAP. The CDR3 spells CASGLEGETEAFF. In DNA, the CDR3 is TGTGCTAGTGGTTTGGAGGGGGAAACTGAAGCTTTCTTT.

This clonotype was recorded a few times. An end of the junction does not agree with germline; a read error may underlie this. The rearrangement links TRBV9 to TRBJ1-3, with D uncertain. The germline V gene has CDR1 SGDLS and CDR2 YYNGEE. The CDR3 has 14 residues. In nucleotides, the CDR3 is TGTGCCAACAGCGTAGCAGGTATCGGAAACACCATATATTTT. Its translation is CANSVAGIGNTIYF. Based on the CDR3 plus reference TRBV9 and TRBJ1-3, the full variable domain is DSGVTQTPKHLITATGQRVTLRCSPRSGDLSVYWYQQSLDQGLQFLIQYYNGEERAKGNILERFSAQQFPDLHSELNLSSLELGDSALYFCANSVAGIGNTIYFGEGSWLTVV.

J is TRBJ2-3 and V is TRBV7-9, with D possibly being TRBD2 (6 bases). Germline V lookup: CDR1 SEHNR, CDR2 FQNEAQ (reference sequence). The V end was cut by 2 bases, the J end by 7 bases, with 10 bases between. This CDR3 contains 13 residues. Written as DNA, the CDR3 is TGTGCCAGCAGCTTATCGGGACTTAATACGCAGTATTTT. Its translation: CASSLSGLNTQYF.

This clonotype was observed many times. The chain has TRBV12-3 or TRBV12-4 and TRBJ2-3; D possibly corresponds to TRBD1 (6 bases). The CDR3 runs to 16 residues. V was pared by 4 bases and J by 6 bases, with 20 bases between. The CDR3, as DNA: TGTGCCAGCAGTTCACCCGGACAGCATAAATTCGATACGCAGTATTTT. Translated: CASSSPGQHKFDTQYF.

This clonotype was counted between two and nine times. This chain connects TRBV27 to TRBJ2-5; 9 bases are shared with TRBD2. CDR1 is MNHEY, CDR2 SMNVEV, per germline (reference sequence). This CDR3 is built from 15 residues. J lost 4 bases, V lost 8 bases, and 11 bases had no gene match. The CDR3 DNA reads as TGTGCCAGCCGAACCGGGACTAGCAGGAGAGAGACCCAGTACTTC. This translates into CASRTGTSRRETQYF.

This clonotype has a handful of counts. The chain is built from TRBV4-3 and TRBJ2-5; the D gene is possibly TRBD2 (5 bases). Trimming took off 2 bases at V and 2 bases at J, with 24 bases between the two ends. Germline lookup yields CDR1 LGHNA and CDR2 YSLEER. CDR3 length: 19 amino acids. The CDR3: CASSQSLAGVLLGQETQYF. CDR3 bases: TGCGCCAGCAGCCAATCTTTGGCCGGGGTTTTGTTGGGGCAAGAGACCCAGTACTTC.

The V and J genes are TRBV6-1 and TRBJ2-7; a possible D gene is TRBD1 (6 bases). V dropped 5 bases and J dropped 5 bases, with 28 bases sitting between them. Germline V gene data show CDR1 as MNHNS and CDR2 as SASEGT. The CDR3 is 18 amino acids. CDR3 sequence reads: CASSYLGAVISSPHEQYF. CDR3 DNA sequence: TGTGCCAGCAGTTATTTGGGGGCCGTTATTTCGTCTCCCCACGAGCAGTACTTC.

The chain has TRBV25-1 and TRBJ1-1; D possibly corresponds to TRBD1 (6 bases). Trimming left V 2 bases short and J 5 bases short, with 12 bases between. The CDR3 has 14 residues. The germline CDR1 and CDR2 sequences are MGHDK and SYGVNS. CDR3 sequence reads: CASSEGGVATEAFF. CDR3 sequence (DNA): TGTGCCAGCAGTGAAGGGGGCGTAGCTACTGAAGCTTTCTTT.

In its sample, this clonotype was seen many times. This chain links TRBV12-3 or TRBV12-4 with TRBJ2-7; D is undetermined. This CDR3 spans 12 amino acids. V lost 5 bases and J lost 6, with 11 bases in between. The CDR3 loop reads CASSPVIGEQYF. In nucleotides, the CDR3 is TGTGCCAGCAGTCCGGTAATTGGCGAGCAGTACTTC.

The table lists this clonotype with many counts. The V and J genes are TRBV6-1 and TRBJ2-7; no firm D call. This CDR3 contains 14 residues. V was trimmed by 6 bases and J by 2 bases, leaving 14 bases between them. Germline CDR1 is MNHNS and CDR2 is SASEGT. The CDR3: CASSPRRGPYEQYF. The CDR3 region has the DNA TGTGCCAGCAGCCCAAGGAGAGGCCCCTACGAGCAGTACTTC.

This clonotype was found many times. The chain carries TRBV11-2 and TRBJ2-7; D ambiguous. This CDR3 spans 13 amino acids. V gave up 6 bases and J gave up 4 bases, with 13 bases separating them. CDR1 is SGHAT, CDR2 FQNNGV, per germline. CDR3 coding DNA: TGTGCCAGCAGTCCGTTAGGCCGTTACGAGCAGTACTTC. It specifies CASSPLGRYEQYF.

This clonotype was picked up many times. This CDR3 reads CASSVRGLMSNQPQHF. The CDR3 nucleotides read TGTGCCAGCAGTGTCAGGGGGCTAATGAGCAATCAGCCCCAGCATTTT. The chain has TRBV2 and TRBJ1-5; 8 bases map to TRBD1. This CDR3 comprises 16 residues. Per germline, CDR1 SNHLY and CDR2 FYNNEI. V was pared by 4 bases and J by 1 base, with 6 bases of the junction left unmatched.

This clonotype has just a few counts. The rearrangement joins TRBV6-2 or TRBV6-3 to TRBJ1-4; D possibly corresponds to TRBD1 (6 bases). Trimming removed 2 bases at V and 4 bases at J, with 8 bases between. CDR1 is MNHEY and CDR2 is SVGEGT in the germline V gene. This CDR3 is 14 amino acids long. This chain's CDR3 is CASSYTGSNEKLFF. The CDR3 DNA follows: TGTGCCAGCAGTTACACAGGGAGTAATGAAAAACTGTTTTTT.

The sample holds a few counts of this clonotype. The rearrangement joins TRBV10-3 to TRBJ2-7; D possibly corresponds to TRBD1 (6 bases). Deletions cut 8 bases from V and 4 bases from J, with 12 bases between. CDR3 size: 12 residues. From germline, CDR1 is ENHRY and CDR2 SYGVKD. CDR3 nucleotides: TGTGCCATCGGTCCAGGGGCATACGAGCAGTACTTC. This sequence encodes CAIGPGAYEQYF.

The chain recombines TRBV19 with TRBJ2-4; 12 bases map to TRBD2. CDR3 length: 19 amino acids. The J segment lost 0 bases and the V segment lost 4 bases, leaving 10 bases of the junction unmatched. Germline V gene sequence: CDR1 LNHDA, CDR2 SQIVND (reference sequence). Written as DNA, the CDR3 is TGTGCCAGTAGTACCTCACAACTAGCGGGAGGTTTAGCCAAAAACATTCAGTACTTC. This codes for CASSTSQLAGGLAKNIQYF. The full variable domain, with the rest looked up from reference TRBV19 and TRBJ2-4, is DGGITQSPKYLFRKEGQNVTLSCEQNLNHDAMYWYRQDPGQGLRLIYYSQIVNDFQKGDIAEGYSVSREKKESFPLTVTSAQKNPTAFYLCASSTSQLAGGLAKNIQYFGAGTRLSVL.

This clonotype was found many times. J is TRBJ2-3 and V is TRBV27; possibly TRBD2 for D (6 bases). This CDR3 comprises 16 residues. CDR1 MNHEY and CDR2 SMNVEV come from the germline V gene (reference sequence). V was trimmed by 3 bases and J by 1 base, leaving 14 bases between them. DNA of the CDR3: TGTGCCAGCAGTTTTTCGGCGGGGAGGCGCACAGATACGCAGTATTTT. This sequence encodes CASSFSAGRRTDTQYF.

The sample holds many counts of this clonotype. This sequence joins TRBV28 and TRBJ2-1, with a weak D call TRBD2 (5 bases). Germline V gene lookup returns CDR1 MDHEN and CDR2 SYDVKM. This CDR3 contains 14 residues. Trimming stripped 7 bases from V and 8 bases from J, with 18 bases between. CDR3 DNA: TGTGCCAGCAAAACCTTAACTAGTTCGGATGAGCAGTTCTTC. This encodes CASKTLTSSDEQFF.

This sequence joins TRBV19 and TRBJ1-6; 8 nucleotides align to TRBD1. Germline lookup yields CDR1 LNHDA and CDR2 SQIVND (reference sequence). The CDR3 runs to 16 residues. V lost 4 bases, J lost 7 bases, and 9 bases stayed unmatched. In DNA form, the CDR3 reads TGTGCCAGTAGTACAAGACAGGGGTCTTGGAATTCACCCCTCCACTTT. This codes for CASSTRQGSWNSPLHF.

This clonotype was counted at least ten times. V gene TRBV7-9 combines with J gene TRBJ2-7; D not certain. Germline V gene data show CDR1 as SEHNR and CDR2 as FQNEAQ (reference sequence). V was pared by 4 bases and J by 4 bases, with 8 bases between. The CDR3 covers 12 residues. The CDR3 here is CASSYQSYEQYF. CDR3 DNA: TGTGCCAGCAGCTACCAGTCGTACGAGCAGTACTTC.

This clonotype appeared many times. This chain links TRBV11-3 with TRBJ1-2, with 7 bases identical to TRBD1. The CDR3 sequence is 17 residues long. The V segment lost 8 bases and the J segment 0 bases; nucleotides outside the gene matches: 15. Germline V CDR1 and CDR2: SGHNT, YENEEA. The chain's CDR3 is CASLYYRDSTSNYGYTF. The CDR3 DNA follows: TGTGCCAGCCTTTACTACCGGGACAGTACTTCTAACTATGGCTACACCTTC.

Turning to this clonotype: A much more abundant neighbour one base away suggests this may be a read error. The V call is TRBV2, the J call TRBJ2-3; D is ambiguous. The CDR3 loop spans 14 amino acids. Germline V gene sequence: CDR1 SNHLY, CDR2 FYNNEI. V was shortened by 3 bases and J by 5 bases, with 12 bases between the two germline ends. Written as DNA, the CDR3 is TGTGCCAGCAGTGAGGACGGATCGGAAGATACGCAGTATTTT. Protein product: CASSEDGSEDTQYF.

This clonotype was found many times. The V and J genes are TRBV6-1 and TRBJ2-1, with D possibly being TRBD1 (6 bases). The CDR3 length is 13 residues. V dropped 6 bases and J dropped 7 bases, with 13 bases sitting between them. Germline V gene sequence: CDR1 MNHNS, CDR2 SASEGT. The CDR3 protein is CASRANRVNEQFF. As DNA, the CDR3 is TGTGCCAGCAGGGCCAACAGGGTTAATGAGCAGTTCTTC.

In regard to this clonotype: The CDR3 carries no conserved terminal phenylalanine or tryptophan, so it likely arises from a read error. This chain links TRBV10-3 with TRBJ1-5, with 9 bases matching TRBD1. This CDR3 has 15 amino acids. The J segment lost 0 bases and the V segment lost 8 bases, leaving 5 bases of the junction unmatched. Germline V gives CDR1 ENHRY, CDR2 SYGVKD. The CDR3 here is CAISRDRDSNQPQHL. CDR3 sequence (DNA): TGTGCCATCTCACGGGACAGGGATAGCAATCAGCCCCAGCATCTT.

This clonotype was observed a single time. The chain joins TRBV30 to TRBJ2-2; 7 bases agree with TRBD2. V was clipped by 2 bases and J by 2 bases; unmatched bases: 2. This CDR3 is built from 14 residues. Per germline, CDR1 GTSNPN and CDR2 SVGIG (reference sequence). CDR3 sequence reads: CAWSTSVNTGELFF. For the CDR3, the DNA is TGTGCCTGGAGTACTAGCGTAAACACCGGGGAGCTGTTTTTT.

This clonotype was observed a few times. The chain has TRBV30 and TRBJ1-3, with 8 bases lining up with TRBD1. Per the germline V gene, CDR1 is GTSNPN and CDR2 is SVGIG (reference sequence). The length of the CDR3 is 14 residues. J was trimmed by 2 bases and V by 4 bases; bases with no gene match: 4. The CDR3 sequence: CAWTSTGAGNTIYF. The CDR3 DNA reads TGTGCCTGGACCTCGACAGGGGCTGGAAACACCATATATTTT.

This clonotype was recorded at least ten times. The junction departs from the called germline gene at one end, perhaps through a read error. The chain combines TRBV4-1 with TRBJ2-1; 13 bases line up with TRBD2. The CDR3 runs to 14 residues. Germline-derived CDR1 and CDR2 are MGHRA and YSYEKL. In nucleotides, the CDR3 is TGTGCCAGCAGCCAGGGACTAGCGGGAAATGAGCAGTTCTTC. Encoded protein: CASSQGLAGNEQFF.

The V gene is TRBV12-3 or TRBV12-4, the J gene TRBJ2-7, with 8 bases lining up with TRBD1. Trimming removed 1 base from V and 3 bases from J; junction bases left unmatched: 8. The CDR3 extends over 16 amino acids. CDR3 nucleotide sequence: TGTGCCAGCAGTTTAGTCGGGGGCAGGGGGCACTACGAGCAGTACTTC. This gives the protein CASSLVGGRGHYEQYF.

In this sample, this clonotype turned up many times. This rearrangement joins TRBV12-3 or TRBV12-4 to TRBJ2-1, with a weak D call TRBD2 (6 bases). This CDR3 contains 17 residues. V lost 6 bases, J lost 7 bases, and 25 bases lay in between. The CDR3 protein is CASSRRVGLGMENEQFF. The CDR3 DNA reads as TGTGCCAGCAGCCGGAGAGTGGGACTGGGAATGGAGAATGAGCAGTTCTTC.

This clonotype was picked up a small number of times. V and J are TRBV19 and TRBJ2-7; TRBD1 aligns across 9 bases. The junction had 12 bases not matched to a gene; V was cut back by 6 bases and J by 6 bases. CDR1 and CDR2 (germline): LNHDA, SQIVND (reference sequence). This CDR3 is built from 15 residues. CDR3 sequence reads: CASSPGDREGGEQYF. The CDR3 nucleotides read TGTGCCAGTAGCCCCGGGGACAGGGAAGGAGGCGAGCAGTACTTC.

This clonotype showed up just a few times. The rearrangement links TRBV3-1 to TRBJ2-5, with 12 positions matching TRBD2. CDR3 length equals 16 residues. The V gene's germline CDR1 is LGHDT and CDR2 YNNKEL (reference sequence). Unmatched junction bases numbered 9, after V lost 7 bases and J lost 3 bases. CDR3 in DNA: TGTGCCAGCAATCTGGCCCTAGCGGGAGGGAAAGAGACCCAGTACTTC. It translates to CASNLALAGGKETQYF.